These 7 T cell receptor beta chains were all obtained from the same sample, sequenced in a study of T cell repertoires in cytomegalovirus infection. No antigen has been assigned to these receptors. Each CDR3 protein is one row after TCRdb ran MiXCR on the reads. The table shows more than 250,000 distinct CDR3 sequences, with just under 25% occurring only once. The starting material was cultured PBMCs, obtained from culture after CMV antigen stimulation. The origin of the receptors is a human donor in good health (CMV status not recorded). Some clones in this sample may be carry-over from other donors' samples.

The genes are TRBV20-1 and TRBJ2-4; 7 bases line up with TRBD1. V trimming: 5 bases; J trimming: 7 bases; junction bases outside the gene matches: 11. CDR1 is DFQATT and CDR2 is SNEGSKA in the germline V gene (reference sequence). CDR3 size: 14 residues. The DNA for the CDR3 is TGCAGTGCTCCCCGACAGGGAATAGCTAACATTCAGTACTTC. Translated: CSAPRQGIANIQYF.

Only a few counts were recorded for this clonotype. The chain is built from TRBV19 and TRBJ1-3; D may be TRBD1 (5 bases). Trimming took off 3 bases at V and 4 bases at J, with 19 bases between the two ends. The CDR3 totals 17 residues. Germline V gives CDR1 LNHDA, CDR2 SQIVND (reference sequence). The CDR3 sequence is CASSMGMGLSSGNTIYF. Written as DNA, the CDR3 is TGTGCCAGTAGTATGGGGATGGGACTTTCCTCGGGAAACACCATATATTTT.

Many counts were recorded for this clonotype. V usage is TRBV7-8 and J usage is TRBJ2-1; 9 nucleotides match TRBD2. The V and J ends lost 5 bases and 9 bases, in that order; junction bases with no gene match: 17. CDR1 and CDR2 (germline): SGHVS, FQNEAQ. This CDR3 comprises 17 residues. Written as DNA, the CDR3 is TGTGCCAGCAGCCCCCGGCATCTGGCGGGAGGGCCCGGTGAGCAGTTCTTC. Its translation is CASSPRHLAGGPGEQFF.

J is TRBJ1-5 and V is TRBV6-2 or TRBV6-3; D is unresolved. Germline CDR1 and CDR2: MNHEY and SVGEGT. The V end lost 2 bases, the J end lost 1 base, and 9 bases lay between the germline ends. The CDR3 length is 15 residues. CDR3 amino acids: CASSYGSRSNQPQHF. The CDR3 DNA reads TGTGCCAGCAGTTACGGCAGTCGAAGCAATCAGCCCCAGCATTTT.

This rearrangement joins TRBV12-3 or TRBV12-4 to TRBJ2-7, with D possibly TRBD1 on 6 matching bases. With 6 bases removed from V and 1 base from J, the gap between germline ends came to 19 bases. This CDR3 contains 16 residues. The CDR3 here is CASSPLQGIASYEQYF. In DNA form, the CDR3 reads TGTGCCAGCAGCCCTCTACAGGGAATAGCGTCCTACGAGCAGTACTTC.

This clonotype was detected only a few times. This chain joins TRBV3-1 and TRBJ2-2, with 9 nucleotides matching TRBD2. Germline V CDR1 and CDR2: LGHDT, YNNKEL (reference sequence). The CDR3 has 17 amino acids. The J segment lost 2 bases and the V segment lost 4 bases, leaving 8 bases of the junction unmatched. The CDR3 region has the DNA TGTGCCAGCAGCCCCCGATCTAGCGGGACTAACACCGGGGAGCTGTTTTTT. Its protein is CASSPRSSGTNTGELFF. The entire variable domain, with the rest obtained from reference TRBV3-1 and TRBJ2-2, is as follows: DTAVSQTPKYLVTQMGNDKSIKCEQNLGHDTMYWYKQDSKKFLKIMFSYNNKELIINETVPNRFSPKSPDKAHLNLHINSLELGDSAVYFCASSPRSSGTNTGELFFGEGSRLTVL.

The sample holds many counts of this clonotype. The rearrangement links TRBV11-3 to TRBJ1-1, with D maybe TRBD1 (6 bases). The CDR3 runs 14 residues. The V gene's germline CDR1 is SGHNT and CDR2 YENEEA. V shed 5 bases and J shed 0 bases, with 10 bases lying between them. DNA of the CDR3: TGTGCCAGCAGCCCGGGACACATGAACACTGAAGCTTTCTTT. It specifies CASSPGHMNTEAFF.